The clone carrying this TCR beta chain was picked up a small number of times. Its antigen is not identified. These data belong to a study of regulatory T cells in long-lasting Graves disease. As to time point: newly diagnosed GD, antithyroid drugs for less than 3 months. PBMC RNA was the source of the TCR library. A roughly 9-milliliter sample of peripheral blood was drawn into EDTA tubes. Germline-derived CDR1 and CDR2 are LNHDA and SQIVND (reference sequence). After removal of 5 bases from V and 4 bases from J, the junction contained 10 bases not matched to a gene. This CDR3 region has 15 residues. Whole-study findings and limits: Thyroid tissue went unexamined; only peripheral blood was analyzed.

According to the study, TCR beta libraries were built with iRepertoire HTBI primers and CDR3-region Arm-PCR. From the multiplex PCR reads, TCRdb called clonotypes with MiXCR, one entry per CDR3 protein. This table has hundreds of thousands of distinct CDR3 sequences, about 15% appearing once. These same data were also listed under a study on T cells in Graves' hyperthyroidism and ophthalmopathy.

This specimen consisted of peripheral blood mononuclear cells (PBMCs), obtained at new diagnosis, from a patient treated with antithyroid drugs. The rearrangement uses TRBV19 and TRBJ2-7; the match to TRBD2 covers 8 bases. The source of this sequence is a woman in her twenties or thirties with Graves disease. Here the CDR3 DNA reads TGTGCCAGTAGTCCTACCGCCAGCGGGAGATACGAGCAGTACTTC. This encodes CASSPTASGRYEQYF. Looking up the rest from reference TRBV19 and TRBJ2-7 gives the full variable domain: DGGITQSPKYLFRKEGQNVTLSCEQNLNHDAMYWYRQDPGQGLRLIYYSQIVNDFQKGDIAEGYSVSREKKESFPLTVTSAQKNPTAFYLCASSPTASGRYEQYFGPGTRLTVT.